The rows below give T cell receptor beta chains drawn from one sample of a study of T cell responses to AZD1222 COVID-19 vaccine. Method: immunoSEQ multiplex PCR; TCRdb's copy keeps in-frame clones and lacks some. The table records some 150,000 clones, 75% to 95% of them present only once. The sample here was peripheral blood, taken on day 0 of MenACWY control vaccination. Receptor source: an adult in good health. Both conserved end residues are part of each CDR3. The D gene is left open where the match is weak. Not every row has a clone size; where given, it reads once, few, many or a size class.

>TRBD2|-|TRBV24-1|TRBJ2-2
TGTGCCACCAGTGAGGCTAGCGGGCTGAACACCGGGGAGCTGTTTTTT
CATSEASGLNTGELFF
>-|-|TRBV20-1|TRBJ1-4
TGCAGTGCTAGTAGGGGCATGGGGGAAAAACTGTTTTTT
CSASRGMGEKLFF
>-|-|TRBV6-1|TRBJ2-3
TGTGCCAGCAGTGAAGGTGCGGTAAACACAGATACGCAGTATTTT
CASSEGAVNTDTQYF
>TRBD1|-|TRBV7-8|TRBJ1-1
TGTGCCAGCAGCTTAGCGCCGACAGGGACCAACACTGAAGCTTTCTTT
CASSLAPTGTNTEAFF
>-|once|TRBV6-5|TRBJ1-2
TGTGCAGGGTGTTTGCAGGGTCTACATGGCTACACCTTC
CAGCLQGLHGYTF
>TRBD1|-|TRBV15|TRBJ1-5
TGTGCCACCAGCAGATCGCCTACAGGGGCCTCCAATCAGCCCCAGCATTTT
CATSRSPTGASNQPQHF
>-|-|TRBV5-1|TRBJ1-2
TGCGCCAGCAGTCTTGACGGCAACTATGGCTACACCTTC
CASSLDGNYGYTF
>TRBD1|-|TRBV3-1/TRBV3-2|TRBJ1-1
TGTGCCAGCAGCCAAATACAGGGGGGAACTGAAGCTTTCTTT
CASSQIQGGTEAFF
>-|-|TRBV7-2|TRBJ2-7
TGTGCCAGCAGCTTAGTTATCAGGGGCTCCTACGAGCAGTACTTC
CASSLVIRGSYEQYF
>-|many|TRBV6-4|TRBJ2-3
TGTGCCAGCAGTCGGACAGCCTCTAGCACAGATACGCAGTATTTT
CASSRTASSTDTQYF
>TRBD2|-|TRBV11-2|TRBJ2-7
TGTGCCAGCATCGGGACTAGCGGTCCCTACGAGCAGTACTTC
CASIGTSGPYEQYF
>-|-|TRBV3-1/TRBV3-2|TRBJ1-1
TGTGCCAGCGAAGGAAGGACTCAGCGGAATGAAGCTTTCTTT
CASEGRTQRNEAFF
>-|-|TRBV11-2|TRBJ2-6
TGTGCCAGCAGCCCACAACGGACCTCTGGGGCCAACGTCCTGACTTTC
CASSPQRTSGANVLTF
>-|once|TRBV12-5|TRBJ1-1
TGTGCTAGTGGTCCGGGGTCCAGCACTGAAGCTTTCTTT
CASGPGSSTEAFF
>-|once|TRBV27|TRBJ2-1
TGTGCCAGCAGTTTATCGCCGGAGCTCCTGAAGAATGAGCAGTTCTTC
CASSLSPELLKNEQFF
>-|-|TRBV6-5|TRBJ1-4
TGTGCCAGCACCAGCGGGGGAGGGAAACTGTTTTTT
CASTSGGGKLFF
>-|-|TRBV10-3|TRBJ2-1
TGTGCCATCAGTGACCGAAGGGGAAACAATGAGCAGTTCTTC
CAISDRRGNNEQFF
>TRBD2|-|TRBV5-1|TRBJ2-5
TGCGCCAGCAGCGCCGGGACTAGCGGGGGCCGGGAGACCCAGTACTTC
CASSAGTSGGRETQYF
>-|-|TRBV5-1|TRBJ1-5
TGCGCCAGCAGCCTAGGGGGGGACAATCAGCCCCAGCATTTT
CASSLGGDNQPQHF
>-|few|TRBV4-2|TRBJ1-6
TGTGCCAGCAGCCAAGGACCGTCACCCCTCCACTTT
CASSQGPSPLHF
>TRBD1|-|TRBV6-6|TRBJ2-5
TGTGCCAGCAGTTACGCGGCAGGGGGCTCGGAGACCCAGTACTTC
CASSYAAGGSETQYF
>TRBD2|-|TRBV29-1|TRBJ2-3
TGCAGCGCAGCCGGGACTAGCGGGACAGATACGCAGTATTTT
CSAAGTSGTDTQYF
>-|-|TRBV5-4|TRBJ2-5
TGTGCCAGCAGCCCCCGATTTGAGACCCAGTACTTC
CASSPRFETQYF
>TRBD1|-|TRBV11-1|TRBJ2-7
TGTGCCAGCAGCTCGGGACAGGGTAGCTACGAGCAGTACTTC
CASSSGQGSYEQYF
>TRBD1|-|TRBV7-2|TRBJ2-1
TGTGCCAGCAGCCCTGACAGGGATCCGGCCTACAATGAGCAGTTCTTC
CASSPDRDPAYNEQFF
>-|-|TRBV30|TRBJ1-1
TGTGCCTGGAGTGTAAGCAGCACTGAAGCTTTCTTT
CAWSVSSTEAFF
>-|-|TRBV6-2/TRBV6-3|TRBJ1-5
TGTGCCAGCAGTCCAACGATCAGCAATCAGCCCCAGCATTTT
CASSPTISNQPQHF
>TRBD2|-|TRBV15|TRBJ2-1
TGTGCCACCAGCAGGAGGAGCGGGAGCTCCTACAATGAGCAGTTCTTC
CATSRRSGSSYNEQFF
>-|-|TRBV5-5|TRBJ1-4
TGTGCCAGCAGCTTGGCAACAGAAATTTGGCAAAAACTGTTTTTT
CASSLATEIWQKLFF
>-|-|TRBV7-8|TRBJ1-1
TGTGCCAGCAGCCGAGGGGCCATGAACACTGAAGCTTTCTTT
CASSRGAMNTEAFF
>-|few|TRBV10-2|TRBJ1-6
TGCGCCAGCAGTGAGACAGTGGATTACGTTTCACCCCTCCACTTT
CASSETVDYVSPLHF
>-|-|TRBV12-3/TRBV12-4|TRBJ1-1
TGTGCCAGCAGTCAACAGCAGCAGACTGAAGCTTTCTTT
CASSQQQQTEAFF
>TRBD1|-|TRBV19|TRBJ1-5
TGTGCCAGTAGTATAGGGGGTATGACAGGGGGAAGCAATCAGCCCCAGCATTTT
CASSIGGMTGGSNQPQHF
>-|-|TRBV12-1|TRBJ2-7
TGTGCCAGCAGCTCCTTGGAATCTTTTCCCGACAGGGTTAACTCCTACGAGCAGTACTTC
CASSSLESFPDRVNSYEQYF
>TRBD1|once|TRBV27|TRBJ2-5
TGTGCCAGCAGTACCCTAGGGACGCCAGGGGGATTCCAAGAGACCCAGTACTTC
CASSTLGTPGGFQETQYF
>-|-|TRBV28|TRBJ1-2
TGTGCCAGCCTCCATTTTAGGGGGGGCGTCTATGGCTACACCTTC
CASLHFRGGVYGYTF
>-|-|TRBV10-1|TRBJ2-5
TGCGCCAGCAGTGCCGAGATCCAAGAGACCCAGTACTTC
CASSAEIQETQYF
>TRBD1|-|TRBV27|TRBJ1-2
TGTGCCAGCAGTGGTGACAGGGCCAACTATGGCTACACCTTC
CASSGDRANYGYTF
>-|-|TRBV29-1|TRBJ1-1
TGCAGCGTTGACGAAAAGGGGGGAAACACTGAAGCTTTCTTT
CSVDEKGGNTEAFF
>-|-|TRBV28|TRBJ1-2
TGTGCCAGCAGTGGCCGGGACTGGGTCTATGGCTACACCTTC
CASSGRDWVYGYTF
>-|-|TRBV14|TRBJ1-1
TGTGCCAGCAGCCAAGATCGAAACACTGAAGCTTTCTTT
CASSQDRNTEAFF
>-|-|TRBV9|TRBJ1-6
TGTGCCAGCAGCGTAGACCCGCAACCCCGCTATAATTCACCCCTCCACTTT
CASSVDPQPRYNSPLHF
>-|-|TRBV19|TRBJ1-1
TGTGCCAGTAGTATACTAGGCACTGAAGCTTTCTTT
CASSILGTEAFF
>-|-|TRBV5-6|TRBJ2-5
TGTGCCAGCAGTTATCGGGACGCAGAAGAGACCCAGTACTTC
CASSYRDAEETQYF